These 32 T cell receptor beta chains were sequenced from one sample in a study of OX40 agonist ivuxolimab in advanced cancers. Sequencing used immunoSEQ multiplex PCR; TCRdb keeps in-frame clones, though not all of them. This table holds more than 65,000 clones, 80% to 90% found once. The starting material was CD4+ or CD8+ T cells sorted from blood, obtained in a trial of the OX40 agonist ivuxolimab. Receptors were obtained from an adult with an advanced solid tumor such as melanoma, head and neck, liver or kidney cancer.

This rearrangement joins TRBV27 to TRBJ2-7; the D gene is possibly TRBD1 (6 bases). CDR3 size: 15 residues. Looked up from germline, CDR1 is MNHEY and CDR2 is SMNVEV (reference sequence). V gave up 2 bases and J gave up 3 bases, with 14 bases separating them. The CDR3 bases are TGTGCCAGCAGTTTAGGCATAACAGGGTACTACGAGCAGTACTTC. Amino acid sequence: CASSLGITGYYEQYF.

This chain joins TRBV6-5 and TRBJ1-2, with TRBD1 as a possible D gene (5 bases). This CDR3 contains 13 residues. The germline CDR1 and CDR2 sequences are MNHEY and SVGAGI. V lost 4 bases to trimming and J lost 6 bases, with 12 bases between them. CDR3 region: CASSSRQTHGYTF. The CDR3 DNA follows: TGTGCCAGCAGTTCTCGACAGACGCATGGCTACACCTTC.

The chain joins TRBV30 to TRBJ2-5; the D is unclear. Trimming took 7 bases from V and 2 from J, leaving 5 bases between them. Germline assignment: CDR1 GTSNPN and CDR2 SVGIG (reference sequence). There are 10 residues in the CDR3. The CDR3 loop is CAFFQETQYF. In DNA form, the CDR3 reads TGTGCCTTCTTTCAAGAGACCCAGTACTTC.

This chain connects TRBV11-2 to TRBJ1-2; D remains ambiguous. Germline CDR1 reads SGHAT; CDR2 reads FQNNGV. This CDR3 is built from 15 residues. Trimming removed 5 bases from V and 0 bases from J, with 13 bases in between. This CDR3 reads CASSLSPAANYGYTF. The CDR3 DNA reads as TGTGCCAGCAGCCTCTCCCCGGCAGCTAACTATGGCTACACCTTC.

The genes are TRBV5-1 and TRBJ2-1; the match to TRBD2 covers 8 bases. V was pared by 6 bases and J by 8 bases, with 10 bases of the junction left unmatched. The CDR3 is made up of 14 amino acids. CDR1 and CDR2 (germline): SGHRS, YFSETQ. The CDR3 is CASKVYSGKDEQFF. CDR3 nucleotide sequence: TGCGCCAGCAAAGTATATAGCGGGAAAGATGAGCAGTTCTTC.

The chain uses TRBV4-3 and TRBJ1-2; perhaps TRBD1 as D (6 bases). CDR3 length: 14 amino acids. Germline-derived CDR1 and CDR2 are LGHNA and YSLEER. Deletions cut 0 bases from V and 4 bases from J, with 9 bases between. Here the CDR3 reads CASSQEGTSYGYTF. The CDR3 region has the DNA TGCGCCAGCAGCCAAGAAGGGACATCCTATGGCTACACCTTC.

The V and J genes are TRBV27 and TRBJ1-3; no clear D. This CDR3 is 15 amino acids long. Trimming shortened V by 2 bases and J by 0 bases, and 8 bases separated the two germline ends. Per germline, CDR1 MNHEY and CDR2 SMNVEV (reference sequence). As DNA, the CDR3 is TGTGCCAGCAGTTTACGGGGTGCCTCTGGAAACACCATATATTTT. This encodes CASSLRGASGNTIYF.

The genes are TRBV27 and TRBJ2-6, with TRBD2 matching over 9 bases. V dropped 6 bases and J dropped 3; count of bases not matched to a gene: 3. CDR1 MNHEY and CDR2 SMNVEV come from the germline V gene (reference sequence). The CDR3 extends over 15 amino acids. CDR3 sequence reads: CASRIAGVGANVLTF. The CDR3 region has the DNA TGTGCCAGCAGAATAGCGGGAGTTGGGGCCAACGTCCTGACTTTC.

V usage is TRBV14 and J usage is TRBJ1-1, with D possibly TRBD1 on 6 matching bases. V dropped 2 bases and J dropped 7 bases, with 23 bases sitting between them. Germline values: CDR1 SGHDN, CDR2 FVKESK. The CDR3 runs 17 residues. The CDR3 here is CASSQWWQGSQNGEAFF. In nucleotides, the CDR3 is TGTGCCAGCAGCCAATGGTGGCAGGGGAGCCAAAACGGTGAAGCTTTCTTT.

CDR3 DNA: TGTGCCAGCAGCGTCGGTGGGAGGGCCCTCGCGGGAGAGACCCAGTACTTC. It codes for CASSVGGRALAGETQYF. The rearrangement uses TRBV9 and TRBJ2-5; 7 bases line up with TRBD2. The trim removed 2 bases at V and 4 bases at J, leaving 14 bases unmatched. This CDR3 has 17 amino acids. Per the germline V gene, CDR1 is SGDLS and CDR2 is YYNGEE.

The chain links TRBV5-1 to TRBJ2-3; D is unclear. Per the germline V gene, CDR1 is SGHRS and CDR2 is YFSETQ. V was shortened by 1 base and J by 0 bases, with 6 bases between the two germline ends. The CDR3 sequence is 14 residues long. In DNA, the CDR3 is TGCGCCAGCAGCTTGTCCGTAAGCACAGATACGCAGTATTTT. As protein: CASSLSVSTDTQYF.

The CDR3 is CASSLLTLTLFHSPLHF. The DNA for the CDR3 is TGCGCCAGCAGCTTGTTGACTCTCACGTTATTCCATTCACCCCTCCACTTT. The chain couples TRBV5-1 to TRBJ1-6; D gene uncertain. The CDR3 length is 17 residues. Deletions cut 1 base from V and 8 bases from J, with 19 bases between. CDR1 is SGHRS, CDR2 YFSETQ, per germline.

The V call is TRBV29-1, the J call TRBJ1-4, with D unclear. V shed 8 bases and J shed 7 bases, with 11 bases lying between them. CDR3 length: 11 residues. Germline V gene lookup returns CDR1 SQVTM and CDR2 ANQGSEA. CDR3: CSFYRGEKLFF. CDR3 nucleotide sequence: TGCAGCTTTTACCGGGGTGAAAAACTGTTTTTT. Drawing the rest from reference TRBV29-1 and TRBJ1-4, the complete variable domain is SAVISQKPSRDICQRGTSLTIQCQVDSQVTMMFWYRQQPGQSLTLIATANQGSEATYESGFVIDKFPISRPNLTFSTLTVSNMSPEDSSIYLCSFYRGEKLFFGSGTQLSVL.

The chain carries TRBV7-2 and TRBJ1-4, with D tentatively TRBD1 (5 bases). With 0 bases removed from V and 12 bases from J, the gap between germline ends came to 14 bases. The CDR3 totals 14 residues. CDR1 and CDR2 from the germline V gene are SGHTA and FQGNSA. This chain's CDR3 is CASSLAQRGVELFF. The CDR3 DNA reads TGTGCCAGCAGCTTAGCGCAAAGGGGTGTCGAACTGTTTTTT.

The chain links TRBV6-5 to TRBJ1-1, with TRBD1 matching over 10 bases. The CDR3 is 15 amino acids. Germline assignment: CDR1 MNHEY and CDR2 SVGAGI. The V gene end was trimmed by 6 bases and the J gene end by 3 bases; junction bases not matched to a gene: 7. CDR3 DNA: TGTGCCAGCAGCGAGACAGGGGGCGGGTACACTGAAGCTTTCTTT. This encodes CASSETGGGYTEAFF.

The chain combines TRBV15 with TRBJ2-3, with 7 bases identical to TRBD2. Germline V gene lookup returns CDR1 LNHNV and CDR2 YYDKDF (reference sequence). The CDR3 sequence is 17 residues long. V was pared by 1 base and J by 3 bases, with 10 bases of the junction left unmatched. The CDR3 coding sequence is TGTGCCACCAGCAGAGGAGAGCAGCGGGGCGGGACAGATACGCAGTATTTT. Residues: CATSRGEQRGGTDTQYF.

The chain uses TRBV4-3 and TRBJ2-2; 10 bases are shared with TRBD1. Germline CDR1 and CDR2: LGHNA and YSLEER. This CDR3 comprises 15 residues. V lost 3 bases to trimming and J lost 6 bases; unmatched junction nucleotides: 4. The CDR3 loop is CASSHLGTGAGELFF. For the CDR3, the DNA is TGCGCCAGCAGCCACCTCGGGACAGGGGCCGGGGAGCTGTTTTTT.

The chain recombines TRBV5-5 with TRBJ2-7, with 7 bases aligning to TRBD1. V lost 7 bases, J lost 2 bases, and 9 bases stayed unmatched. CDR3 length equals 14 residues. The germline CDR1 and CDR2 sequences are SGHKS and YYEKEE (reference sequence). CDR3 in DNA: TGTGCCAGCCAATCAGGGGGACAGACCTACGAGCAGTACTTC. This gives the protein CASQSGGQTYEQYF.

This clone was picked up one time. V gene TRBV29-1 combines with J gene TRBJ2-3, with 7 bases matching TRBD2. V was clipped by 1 base and J by 1 base; unmatched bases: 5. CDR1 is SQVTM, CDR2 ANQGSEA, per germline. The CDR3 length is 15 residues. The CDR3 coding sequence is TGCAGCGTTGAAGGCGGGGGAGGAGGCACAGATACGCAGTATTTT. It specifies CSVEGGGGGTDTQYF.

The chain employs TRBV7-9 and TRBJ1-4; D remains ambiguous. V dropped 1 base and J dropped 0 bases, with 3 bases sitting between them. The CDR3 contains 14 residues. From germline, CDR1 is SEHNR and CDR2 FQNEAQ (reference sequence). The CDR3 is CASSLGATNEKLFF. As DNA, the CDR3 is TGTGCCAGCAGCTTAGGGGCAACTAATGAAAAACTGTTTTTT.

The chain joins TRBV5-4 to TRBJ2-1, with 11 bases identical to TRBD2. CDR1 SGHNT and CDR2 YYREEE come from the germline V gene (reference sequence). J gave up 6 bases and V 2 bases, and 10 bases lay outside the gene matches. The CDR3 extends over 17 amino acids. Written as DNA, the CDR3 is TGTGCCAGCAGCTTTTTTAGCGGGGGGGTTAGAGGCAATGAGCAGTTCTTC. The encoded protein is CASSFFSGGVRGNEQFF.

The CDR3 here is CASSPPSRKETQYF. The CDR3 coding sequence is TGTGCCAGCTCACCACCGAGTAGAAAGGAGACCCAGTACTTC. The rearrangement joins TRBV18 to TRBJ2-5, with D hard to call. This CDR3 region has 14 residues. The V gene lost 0 bases and the J gene lost 5 bases, with 10 bases spanning the gap. CDR1 and CDR2 from the germline V gene are KGHSH and LQKENI. Full variable domain (remainder filled in from reference TRBV18 and TRBJ2-5): NAGVMQNPRHLVRRRGQEARLRCSPMKGHSHVYWYRQLPEEGLKFMVYLQKENIIDESGMPKERFSAEFPKEGPSILRIQQVVRGDSAAYFCASSPPSRKETQYFGPGTRLLVL.

This chain joins TRBV4-2 and TRBJ2-3, with TRBD2 identical over 14 bases. The CDR3 extends over 16 amino acids. Germline CDR1 reads LGHNA; CDR2 reads YNFKEQ. V gave up 5 bases and J gave up 6 bases; unmatched junction bases: 7. CDR3: CASSARLAGGQDTQYF. CDR3 sequence (DNA): TGTGCCAGCAGCGCCCGACTAGCGGGGGGGCAGGATACGCAGTATTTT.

This sequence joins TRBV25-1 and TRBJ1-2; tentatively, D is TRBD1 (5 bases). Trimming pared 2 bases from V and 8 bases from J, leaving 12 bases between. The germline V gene encodes CDR1 MGHDK and CDR2 SYGVNS. CDR3 length: 13 amino acids. CDR3 sequence: CASSEQGLGGYTF. In nucleotides, the CDR3 is TGTGCCAGCAGTGAACAGGGACTCGGGGGCTACACCTTC.

V and J are TRBV11-3 and TRBJ2-5; D may be TRBD1 (7 bases). The CDR3 extends over 18 amino acids. Germline CDR1 SGHNT, CDR2 YENEEA. Trimming cost V 0 bases and J 5 bases, with 22 bases left between them. CDR3 in DNA: TGTGCCAGCAGCTTAGACGCCGCAACTGGTTCAGGGGGGGAGACCCAGTACTTC. It yields the protein CASSLDAATGSGGETQYF.

This rearrangement joins TRBV6-1 to TRBJ1-2, with D possibly being TRBD1 (6 bases). CDR3 length equals 14 residues. V shed 5 bases and J shed 3 bases, with 13 bases lying between them. The germline gives CDR1 MNHNS, CDR2 SASEGT. For the CDR3, the DNA is TGTGCCAGCAGTAGTTCAGGGGTAGACTATGGCTACACCTTC. Translated: CASSSSGVDYGYTF.

This chain connects TRBV9 to TRBJ1-1; unclear D gene. CDR3 size: 14 residues. CDR1 and CDR2 from the germline V gene are SGDLS and YYNGEE. Trimming shortened V by 4 bases and J by 3 bases, and 13 bases separated the two germline ends. As DNA, the CDR3 is TGTGCCAGCAGCCTAGGCCGGGCGGACACTGAAGCTTTCTTT. Its translation is CASSLGRADTEAFF.

The chain couples TRBV5-1 to TRBJ1-1; 11 bases line up with TRBD1. The V gene's germline CDR1 is SGHRS and CDR2 YFSETQ. The CDR3 length is 14 residues. J gave up 5 bases and V 3 bases, and 3 bases lay outside the gene matches. CDR3 coding DNA: TGCGCCAGCAGCTGGGGACAGGGGGTAACTGAAGCTTTCTTT. This codes for CASSWGQGVTEAFF.

V is TRBV21-1 and J is TRBJ2-4; TRBD1, as called in the table, went unchecked against the DNA. TRBV21-1 is a recognized pseudogene. CDR3 length: 19 residues. CDR3: CASSLKGWQGWVAKNIQYF. CDR3 nucleotides: TGTGCCAGCAGCTTAAAAGGTTGGCAGGGGTGGGTAGCCAAAAACATTCAGTACTTC.

This clone was detected only once. This rearrangement joins TRBV7-2 to TRBJ2-3; 14 nucleotides align to TRBD2. V shed 6 bases and J 3 bases; nucleotides not matched to a gene: 11. Germline V gene sequence: CDR1 SGHTA, CDR2 FQGNSA. CDR3 length equals 18 residues. Here the CDR3 DNA reads TGTGCCAGCAGGAAAAGACTAGCGGGGGGGCTGGGGACAGATACGCAGTATTTT. It codes for CASRKRLAGGLGTDTQYF.

The chain employs TRBV5-5 and TRBJ1-2; no firm D call. Trimming left V 4 bases short and J 0 bases short, with 16 bases between. CDR3 length: 16 residues. Germline CDR1 SGHKS, CDR2 YYEKEE (reference sequence). Here the CDR3 reads CASSPGGRLTNYGYTF. The CDR3 coding sequence is TGTGCCAGCAGCCCCGGCGGCCGCCTAACTAACTATGGCTACACCTTC.

V is TRBV7-9 and J is TRBJ1-2; D unresolved. Germline-derived CDR1 and CDR2 are SEHNR and FQNEAQ (reference sequence). CDR3 length: 16 amino acids. V dropped 4 bases and J dropped 2 bases, with 17 bases sitting between them. For the CDR3, the DNA is TGTGCCAGCAGCTGGCAAGCGGCGGCAGCGAACTATGGCTACACCTTC. This codes for CASSWQAAAANYGYTF.